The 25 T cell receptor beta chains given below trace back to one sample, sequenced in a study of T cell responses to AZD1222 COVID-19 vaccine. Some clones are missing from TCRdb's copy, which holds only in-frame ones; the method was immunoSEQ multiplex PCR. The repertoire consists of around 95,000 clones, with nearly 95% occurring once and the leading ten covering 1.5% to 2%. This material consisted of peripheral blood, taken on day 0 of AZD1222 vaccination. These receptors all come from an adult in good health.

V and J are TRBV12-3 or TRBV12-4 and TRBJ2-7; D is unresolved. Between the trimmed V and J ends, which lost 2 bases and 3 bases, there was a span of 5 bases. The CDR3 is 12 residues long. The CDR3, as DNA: TGTGCCAGCAGTTTAAGTCTCTACGAGCAGTACTTC. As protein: CASSLSLYEQYF.

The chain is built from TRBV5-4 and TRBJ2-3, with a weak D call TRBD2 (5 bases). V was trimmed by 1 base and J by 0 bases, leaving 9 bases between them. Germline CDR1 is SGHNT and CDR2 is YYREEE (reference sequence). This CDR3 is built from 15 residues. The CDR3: CASSLLRTSTDTQYF. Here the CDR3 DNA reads TGTGCCAGCAGCTTGTTGCGGACTAGCACAGATACGCAGTATTTT.

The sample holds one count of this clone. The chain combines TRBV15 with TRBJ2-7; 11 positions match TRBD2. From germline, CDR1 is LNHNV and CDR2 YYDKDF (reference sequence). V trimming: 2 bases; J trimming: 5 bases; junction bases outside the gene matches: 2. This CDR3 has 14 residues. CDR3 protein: CATSRLAGGNEQYF. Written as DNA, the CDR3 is TGTGCCACCAGCAGACTAGCGGGAGGTAACGAGCAGTACTTC.

The CDR3 bases are TGTGCCAGCAGTTTCGGGGCCCTATCGGGACCCTCCTACGAGCAGTACTTC. This translates into CASSFGALSGPSYEQYF. The gene calls are TRBV28 and TRBJ2-7, with D perhaps being TRBD1 or TRBD2 (5 bases each). The CDR3 extends over 17 amino acids. V was trimmed by 3 bases and J by 0 bases, leaving 18 bases between them. Germline values: CDR1 MDHEN, CDR2 SYDVKM.

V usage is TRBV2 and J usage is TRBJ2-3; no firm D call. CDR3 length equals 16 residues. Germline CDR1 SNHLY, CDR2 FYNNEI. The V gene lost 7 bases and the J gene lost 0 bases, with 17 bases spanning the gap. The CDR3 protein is CASTMTYIFSTDTQYF. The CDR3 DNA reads TGTGCCAGCACCATGACCTATATCTTTAGCACAGATACGCAGTATTTT.

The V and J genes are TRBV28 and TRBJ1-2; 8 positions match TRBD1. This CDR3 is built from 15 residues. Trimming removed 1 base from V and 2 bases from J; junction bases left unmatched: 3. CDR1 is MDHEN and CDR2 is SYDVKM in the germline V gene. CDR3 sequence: CASSLYQGANYGYTF. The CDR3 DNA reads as TGTGCCAGCAGTTTATACCAGGGGGCAAACTATGGCTACACCTTC.

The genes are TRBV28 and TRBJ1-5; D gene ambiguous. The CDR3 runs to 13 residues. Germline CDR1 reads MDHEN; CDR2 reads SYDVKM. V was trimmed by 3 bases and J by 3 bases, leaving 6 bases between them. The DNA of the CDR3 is TGTGCCAGCAGTTTGCCCGACAATCAGCCCCAGCATTTT. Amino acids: CASSLPDNQPQHF.

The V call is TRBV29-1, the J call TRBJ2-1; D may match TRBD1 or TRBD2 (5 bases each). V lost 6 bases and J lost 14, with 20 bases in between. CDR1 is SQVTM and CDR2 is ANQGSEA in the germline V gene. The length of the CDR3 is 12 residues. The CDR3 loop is CSVLGESNKEFF. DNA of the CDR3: TGCAGCGTCCTAGGGGAGAGTAACAAAGAGTTCTTC.

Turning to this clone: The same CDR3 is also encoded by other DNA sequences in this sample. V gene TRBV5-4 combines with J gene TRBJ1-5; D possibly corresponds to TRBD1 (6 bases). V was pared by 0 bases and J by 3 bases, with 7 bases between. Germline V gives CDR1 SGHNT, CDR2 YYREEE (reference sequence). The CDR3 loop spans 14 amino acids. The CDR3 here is CASSLGGANQPQHF. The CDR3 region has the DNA TGTGCCAGCAGCTTGGGGGGGGCCAATCAGCCCCAGCATTTT.

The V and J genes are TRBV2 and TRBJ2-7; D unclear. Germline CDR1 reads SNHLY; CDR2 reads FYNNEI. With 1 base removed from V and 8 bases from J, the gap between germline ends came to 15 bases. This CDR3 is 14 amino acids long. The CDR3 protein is CASSEGPWRQQQYF. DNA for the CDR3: TGTGCCAGCAGTGAAGGCCCGTGGCGGCAGCAGCAGTACTTC.

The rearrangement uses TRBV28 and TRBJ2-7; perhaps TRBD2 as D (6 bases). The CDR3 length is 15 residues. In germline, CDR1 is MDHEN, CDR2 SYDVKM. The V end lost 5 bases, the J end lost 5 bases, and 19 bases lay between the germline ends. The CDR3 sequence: CASSHMREGSHEQYF. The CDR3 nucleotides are TGTGCCAGCAGTCACATGCGGGAAGGGTCCCACGAGCAGTACTTC.

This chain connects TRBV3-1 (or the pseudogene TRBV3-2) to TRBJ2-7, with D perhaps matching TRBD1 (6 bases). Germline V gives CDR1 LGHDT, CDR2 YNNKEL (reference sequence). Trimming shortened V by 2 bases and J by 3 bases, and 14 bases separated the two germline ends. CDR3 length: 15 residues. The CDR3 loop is CASSQTGLQNYEQYF. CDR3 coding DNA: TGTGCCAGCAGCCAAACAGGGCTCCAAAACTACGAGCAGTACTTC.

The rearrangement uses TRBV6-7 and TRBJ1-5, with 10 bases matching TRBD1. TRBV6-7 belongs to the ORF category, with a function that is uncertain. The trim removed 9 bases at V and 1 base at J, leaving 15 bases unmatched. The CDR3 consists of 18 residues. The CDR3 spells CARITGTGDPLSNQPQHF. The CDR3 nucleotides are TGTGCCAGGATTACCGGGACAGGGGATCCGTTGAGCAATCAGCCCCAGCATTTT.

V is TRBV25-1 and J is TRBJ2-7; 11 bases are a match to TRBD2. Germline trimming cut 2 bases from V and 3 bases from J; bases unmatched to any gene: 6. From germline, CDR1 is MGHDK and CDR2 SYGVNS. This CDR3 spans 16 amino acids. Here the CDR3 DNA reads TGTGCCAGCAGTGAAACTTTAGCGGGAGGGATCTACGAGCAGTACTTC. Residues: CASSETLAGGIYEQYF.

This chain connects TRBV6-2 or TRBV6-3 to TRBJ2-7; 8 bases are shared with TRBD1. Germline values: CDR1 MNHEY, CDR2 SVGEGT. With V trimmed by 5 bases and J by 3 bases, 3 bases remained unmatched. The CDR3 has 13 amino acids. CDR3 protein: CASSATGVYEQYF. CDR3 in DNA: TGTGCCAGCAGTGCGACAGGGGTCTACGAGCAGTACTTC.

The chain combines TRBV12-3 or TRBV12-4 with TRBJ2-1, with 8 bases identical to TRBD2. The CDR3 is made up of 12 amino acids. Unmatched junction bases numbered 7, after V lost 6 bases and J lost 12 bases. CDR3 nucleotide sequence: TGTGCCAGCAGCCGGACTAGCAGGGGGCAGTTCTTC. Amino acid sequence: CASSRTSRGQFF.

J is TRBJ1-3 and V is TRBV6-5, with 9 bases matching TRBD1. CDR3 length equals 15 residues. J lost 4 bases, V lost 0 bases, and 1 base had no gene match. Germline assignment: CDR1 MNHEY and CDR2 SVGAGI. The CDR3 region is CASSYSGTGGNTIYF. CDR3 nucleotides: TGTGCCAGCAGTTACTCTGGGACAGGGGGAAACACCATATATTTT.

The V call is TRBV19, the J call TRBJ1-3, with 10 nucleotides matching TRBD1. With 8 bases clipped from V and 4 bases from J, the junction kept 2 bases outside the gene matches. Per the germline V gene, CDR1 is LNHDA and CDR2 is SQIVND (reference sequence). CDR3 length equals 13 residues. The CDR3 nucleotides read TGTGCCAGTGGGACAGGGGCAGGAAACACCATATATTTT. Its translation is CASGTGAGNTIYF.

The CDR3 region has the DNA TGTGCCAGCAGCATGGACCGGGGCGGACCCAATGAGCAGTTCTTC. Its protein is CASSMDRGGPNEQFF. The rearrangement joins TRBV21-1 to TRBJ2-1. TRBV21-1 is a pseudogene segment. The CDR3 runs 15 residues.

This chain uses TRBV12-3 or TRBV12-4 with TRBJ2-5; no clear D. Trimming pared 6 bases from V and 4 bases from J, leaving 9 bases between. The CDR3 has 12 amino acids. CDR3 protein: CASRRAGETQYF. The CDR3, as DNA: TGTGCCAGCAGAAGGGCCGGAGAGACCCAGTACTTC.

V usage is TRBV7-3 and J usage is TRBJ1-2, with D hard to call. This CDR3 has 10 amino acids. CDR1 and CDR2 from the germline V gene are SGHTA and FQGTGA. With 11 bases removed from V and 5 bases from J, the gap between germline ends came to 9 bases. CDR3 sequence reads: CAGCQYGYTF. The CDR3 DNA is TGTGCCGGGTGCCAATATGGCTACACCTTC.

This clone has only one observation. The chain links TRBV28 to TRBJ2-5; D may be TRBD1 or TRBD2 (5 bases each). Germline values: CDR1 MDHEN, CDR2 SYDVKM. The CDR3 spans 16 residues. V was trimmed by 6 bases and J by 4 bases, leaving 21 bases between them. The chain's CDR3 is CASSSSQTVRGETQYF. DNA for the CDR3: TGTGCCAGCAGCAGCTCCCAGACAGTTCGGGGAGAGACCCAGTACTTC.

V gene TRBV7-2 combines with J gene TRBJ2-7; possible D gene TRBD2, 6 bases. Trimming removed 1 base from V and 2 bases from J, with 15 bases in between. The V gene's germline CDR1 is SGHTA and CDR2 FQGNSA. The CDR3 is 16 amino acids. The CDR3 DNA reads TGTGCCAGCAGCTTAGGGGGGGTGGGGTACCCCTACGAGCAGTACTTC. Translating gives CASSLGGVGYPYEQYF.

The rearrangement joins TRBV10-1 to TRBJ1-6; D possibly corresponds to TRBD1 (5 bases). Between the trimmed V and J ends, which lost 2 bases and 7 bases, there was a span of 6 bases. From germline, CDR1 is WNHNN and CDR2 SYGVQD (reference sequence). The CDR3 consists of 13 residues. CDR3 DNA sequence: TGCGCCAGCAGTGAGAACAGGAATTCACCCCTCCACTTT. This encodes CASSENRNSPLHF.

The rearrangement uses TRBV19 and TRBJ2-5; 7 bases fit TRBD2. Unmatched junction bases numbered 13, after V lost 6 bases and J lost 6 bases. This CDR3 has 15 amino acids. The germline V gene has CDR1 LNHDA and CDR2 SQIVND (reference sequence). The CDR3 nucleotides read TGTGCCAGTAGCCAGCGGGGCCGGACCTCTCAGACCCAGTACTTC. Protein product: CASSQRGRTSQTQYF.